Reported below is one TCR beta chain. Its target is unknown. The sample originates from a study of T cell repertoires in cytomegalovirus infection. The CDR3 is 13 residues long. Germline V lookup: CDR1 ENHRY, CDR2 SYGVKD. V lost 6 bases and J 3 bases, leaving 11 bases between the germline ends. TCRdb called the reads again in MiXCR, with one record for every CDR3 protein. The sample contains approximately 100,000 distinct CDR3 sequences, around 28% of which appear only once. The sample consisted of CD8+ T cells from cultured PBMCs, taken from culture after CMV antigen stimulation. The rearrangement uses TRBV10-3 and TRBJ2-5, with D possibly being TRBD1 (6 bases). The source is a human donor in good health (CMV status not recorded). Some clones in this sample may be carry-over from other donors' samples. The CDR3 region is CAISQGSEETQYF. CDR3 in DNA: TGTGCCATCAGCCAGGGGTCGGAAGAGACCCAGTACTTC.